This T cell receptor (beta chain) was captured by sequencing in a study of human T cells and chemical hapten exposure (dated by TCRdb to about 2021). Study-wide context: For sensitization, 2% DPC in acetone was applied to a roughly 2 cm by roughly 2 cm area of upper inner arm skin. Roughly 30 alopecia patients gave blood for TCR sequencing at one to four time points (pre-sensitization, 2, 6 and 24 weeks). Weekly therapeutic DPC doses were additionally applied to the scalp of patients throughout the roughly 25-week study period. Patch testing was done on the upper back using Finn chambers containing 0.01% DPC, and results were scored after 6 days according to International Contact Dermatitis Research Group standards. The study tracked peripheral blood TCR repertoire changes in vivo during primary and secondary sensitization to the hapten diphenylcyclopropenone (DPC) in alopecia patients. Blood samples were taken from patients before sensitization (week 0) and at 2, 6 and about 24 weeks after DPC sensitization. Libraries were combined into a pool for sequencing, and differences in TCR yield between samples came mainly from small differences in library volumes within the pool. The patient cohort, mostly female, included alopecia areata with under or over 50% scalp involvement, alopecia totalis and alopecia universalis. The investigation overall reported the following: Repeated subsampling changed both the strength of the expansion versus patch-test correlation and the threshold at which that correlation became significant. Patch test score correlated positively with the number of PT1 expanded TCRs, reaching significance at thresholds 8, 16 and 32 but not at 4. Because every patient had alopecia, a presumed autoimmune disease, the patients' immune response might differ from that of healthy individuals. DPC sensitization did not change how many TCRs were above 1 in 1000 frequency, and no evidence was found of alterations in global repertoire structure. Expanded TCRs formed significantly more large CDR3 similarity clusters than pre-sensitization or healthy control sets, consistent with antigen-driven responses.

According to the study, the label for this sample's time point signals: patch test 2, 6 weeks after DPC sensitization. The label giving this sample's treatment or condition can be read as: therapeutic diphenylcyclopropenone sensitization with weekly scalp DPC. At every patch-test visit, the blood draw took place before the patch test was put on. Patients were considered eligible if aged 18 to 70, diagnosed with alopecia and deemed suitable for DPC therapy, and patients were excluded if pregnant. Total RNA was extracted from unfractionated whole blood collected in Tempus Blood RNA tubes. To prepare the library, RACE was applied. The run used a NextSeq 500. Library preparation attached unique molecular identifiers to individual cDNA molecules for quantitative, reproducible TCR counting. Each blood RNA sample was used to sequence both TCR alpha and TCR beta chains. The study's own analysis went as follows. Samples had a median of approximately 93,000 TCRs, with a range from roughly 23,224 to 700,000. V, J and CDR3 annotation of the TCR reads was performed with the Decombinator software suite. For the PS versus PT1 abundance plots, all samples were subsampled to the same number of TCRs (28,000). TCRs were defined as expanded if absent before sensitization and observed at least eight times at the 2-week time point. TCRdb's own reprocessing of the public reads used fastp at Q25 and MiXCR and kept productive beta chains. CDR3 protein duplicates are merged, each entry listing the most common genes and DNA. It is TCRdb's table, rather than the study itself, that gives the V and J calls and clone size. The sample table contains some 99,000 distinct CDR3 sequences; only one count was recorded for 9% to 9.5% of them. Of the sample, about 3.1% falls within the top ten clones.

This clonotype was recorded at least ten times. Its binding antigen is unknown. There are no base qualities to consult, and no much larger clone falls within one base. The clonotype originates from a woman between 40 and 50 years old with alopecia areata. Some clones in this sample may be carry-over from other donors' samples. The material sequenced was whole blood, taken in connection with sensitization to the hapten diphenylcyclopropenone (DPC).

The DNA sequence is TGTGCCAGCAGCTCAAGCCGGGGGGGAGTGAACACTGAAGCTTTCTTT. This sequence encodes CASSSSRGGVNTEAFF. The sequence links TRBV4-2 to TRBJ1-1; TRBD1 is a weak D gene call, 5 bases matching. The V end loses 5 bases and the J end loses 0 bases, and a stretch of 16 bases separates them. CDR1 and CDR2 were assigned from the germline V gene as LGHNA and YNFKEQ. The CDR3 holds 16 amino acids from the cysteine to the phenylalanine. Just CDR3 DNA is preserved here, 48 bases in frame from base 1.